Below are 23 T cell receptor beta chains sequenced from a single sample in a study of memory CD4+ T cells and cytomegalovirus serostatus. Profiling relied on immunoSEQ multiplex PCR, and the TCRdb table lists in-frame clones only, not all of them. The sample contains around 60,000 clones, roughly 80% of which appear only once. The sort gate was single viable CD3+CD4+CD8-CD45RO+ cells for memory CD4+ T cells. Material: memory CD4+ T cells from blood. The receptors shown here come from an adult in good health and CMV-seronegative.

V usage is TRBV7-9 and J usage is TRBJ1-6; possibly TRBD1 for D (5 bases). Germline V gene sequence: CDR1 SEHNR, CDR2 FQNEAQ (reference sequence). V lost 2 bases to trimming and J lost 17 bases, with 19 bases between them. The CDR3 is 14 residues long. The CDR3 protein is CASSLIGSAGTFHF. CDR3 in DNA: TGTGCCAGCAGCTTAATAGGGTCCGCAGGGACGTTCCACTTT.

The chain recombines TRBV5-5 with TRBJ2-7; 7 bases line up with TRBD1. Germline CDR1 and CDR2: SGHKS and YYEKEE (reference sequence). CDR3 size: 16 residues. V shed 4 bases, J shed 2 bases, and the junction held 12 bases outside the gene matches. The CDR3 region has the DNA TGTGCCAGCAGCCCCGGCAGAGCCGGGACAGCCTACGAGCAGTACTTC. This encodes CASSPGRAGTAYEQYF.

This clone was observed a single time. As DNA, the CDR3 is TGTGCCTGGACCCATGGAGGGGGCGGCTACGAGCAGTACTTC. Translation: CAWTHGGGGYEQYF. V gene TRBV30 combines with J gene TRBJ2-7; tentative D call: TRBD1 (7 bases). In germline, CDR1 is GTSNPN, CDR2 SVGIG (reference sequence). V lost 4 bases, J lost 3 bases, and 16 bases lay in between. The CDR3 length is 14 residues.

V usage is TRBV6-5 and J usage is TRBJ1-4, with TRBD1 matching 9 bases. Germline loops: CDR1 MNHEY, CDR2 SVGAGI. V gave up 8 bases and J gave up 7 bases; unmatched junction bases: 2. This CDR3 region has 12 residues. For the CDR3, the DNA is TGTGCCAGCGGGACAGGGCTTGAAAAACTGTTTTTT. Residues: CASGTGLEKLFF.

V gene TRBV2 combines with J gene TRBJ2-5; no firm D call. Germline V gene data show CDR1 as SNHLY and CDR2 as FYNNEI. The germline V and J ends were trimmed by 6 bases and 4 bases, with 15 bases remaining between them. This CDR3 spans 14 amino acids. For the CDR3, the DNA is TGTGCCAGCAGCCTAATGGGGTTGGGAGAGACCCAGTACTTC. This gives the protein CASSLMGLGETQYF.

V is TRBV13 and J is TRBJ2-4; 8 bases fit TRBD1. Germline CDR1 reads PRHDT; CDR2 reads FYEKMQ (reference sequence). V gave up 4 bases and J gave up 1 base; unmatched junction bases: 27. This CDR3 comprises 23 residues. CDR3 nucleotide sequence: TGTGCCAGCAGCTACTCACCTACGCCCGGACAGGGTTGGGGGTTGCGGGCCAAAAACATTCAGTACTTC. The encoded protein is CASSYSPTPGQGWGLRAKNIQYF.

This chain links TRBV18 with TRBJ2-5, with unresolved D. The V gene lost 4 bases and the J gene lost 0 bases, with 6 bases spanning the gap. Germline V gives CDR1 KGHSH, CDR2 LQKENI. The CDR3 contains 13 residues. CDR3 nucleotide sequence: TGTGCCAGCTCACTCCAGTACCAAGAGACCCAGTACTTC. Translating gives CASSLQYQETQYF.

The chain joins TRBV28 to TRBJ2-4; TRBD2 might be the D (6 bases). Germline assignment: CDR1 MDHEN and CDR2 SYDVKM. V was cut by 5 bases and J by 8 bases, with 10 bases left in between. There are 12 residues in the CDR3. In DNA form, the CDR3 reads TGTGCCAGCAGTCCGGGGAGGTACATTCAGTACTTC. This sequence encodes CASSPGRYIQYF.

CDR3 in DNA: TGTGCCAGCAGCCAAGACAGGGGGGGGTACAATGAGCAGTTCTTC. This codes for CASSQDRGGYNEQFF. The rearrangement uses TRBV4-2 and TRBJ2-1, with D possibly called TRBD1 or TRBD2 (7 bases each). The germline V and J ends were trimmed by 0 bases and 4 bases, with 10 bases remaining between them. CDR1 is LGHNA and CDR2 is YNFKEQ in the germline V gene. The CDR3 is 15 residues long.

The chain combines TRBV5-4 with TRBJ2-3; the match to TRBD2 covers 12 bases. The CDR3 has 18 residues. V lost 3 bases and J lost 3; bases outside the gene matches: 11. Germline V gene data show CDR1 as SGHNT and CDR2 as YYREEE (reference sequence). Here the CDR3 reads CASSSAGLAGSKTDTQYF. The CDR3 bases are TGTGCCAGCAGCTCAGCCGGACTAGCGGGGTCCAAAACAGATACGCAGTATTTT.

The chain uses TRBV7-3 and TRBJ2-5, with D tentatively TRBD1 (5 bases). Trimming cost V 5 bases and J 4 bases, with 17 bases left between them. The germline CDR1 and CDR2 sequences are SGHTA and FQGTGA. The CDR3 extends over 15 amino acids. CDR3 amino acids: CASSQAPGRAETQYF. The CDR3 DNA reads TGTGCCAGCAGCCAAGCCCCGGGCAGGGCAGAGACCCAGTACTTC.

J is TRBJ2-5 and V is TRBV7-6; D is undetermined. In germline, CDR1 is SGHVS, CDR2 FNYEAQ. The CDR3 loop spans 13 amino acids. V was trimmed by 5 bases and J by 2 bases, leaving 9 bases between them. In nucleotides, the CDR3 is TGTGCCAGCAGCCTCTCGCGGCAAGAGACCCAGTACTTC. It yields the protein CASSLSRQETQYF.

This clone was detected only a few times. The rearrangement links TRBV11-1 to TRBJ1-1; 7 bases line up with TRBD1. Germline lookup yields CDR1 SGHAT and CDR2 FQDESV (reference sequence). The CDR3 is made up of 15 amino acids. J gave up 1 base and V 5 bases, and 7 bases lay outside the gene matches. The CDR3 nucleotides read TGTGCCAGCAGCGACTCTCGGACAGGGAACACTGAAGCTTTCTTT. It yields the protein CASSDSRTGNTEAFF. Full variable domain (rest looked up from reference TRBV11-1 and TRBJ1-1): EAEVAQSPRYKITEKSQAVAFWCDPISGHATLYWYRQILGQGPELLVQFQDESVVDDSQLPKDRFSAERLKGVDSTLKIQPAELGDSAMYLCASSDSRTGNTEAFFGQGTRLTVV.

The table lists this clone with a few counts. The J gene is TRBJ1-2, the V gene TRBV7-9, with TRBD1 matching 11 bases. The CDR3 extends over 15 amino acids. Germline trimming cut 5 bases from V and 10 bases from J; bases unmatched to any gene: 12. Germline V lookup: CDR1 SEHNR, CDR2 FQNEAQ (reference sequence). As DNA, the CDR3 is TGTGCCAGCAGCCTAGGGACAGGGGGAAGTCTTGCCTACACCTTC. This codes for CASSLGTGGSLAYTF. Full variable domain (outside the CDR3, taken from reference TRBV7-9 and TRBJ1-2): DTGVSQNPRHKITKRGQNVTFRCDPISEHNRLYWYRQTLGQGPEFLTYFQNEAQLEKSRLLSDRFSAERPKGSFSTLEIQRTEQGDSAMYLCASSLGTGGSLAYTFGSGTRLTVV.

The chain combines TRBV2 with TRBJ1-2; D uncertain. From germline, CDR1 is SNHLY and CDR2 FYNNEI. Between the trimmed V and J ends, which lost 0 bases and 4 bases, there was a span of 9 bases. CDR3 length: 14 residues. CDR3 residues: CASSEARASYGYTF. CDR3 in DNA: TGTGCCAGCAGTGAAGCGCGTGCTTCCTATGGCTACACCTTC.

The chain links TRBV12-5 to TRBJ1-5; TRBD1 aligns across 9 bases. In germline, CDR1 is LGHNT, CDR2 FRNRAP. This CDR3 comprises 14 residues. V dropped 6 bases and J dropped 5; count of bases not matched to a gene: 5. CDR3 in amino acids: CASGWDRVDQPQHF. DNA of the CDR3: TGTGCTAGTGGCTGGGACAGGGTTGATCAGCCCCAGCATTTT.

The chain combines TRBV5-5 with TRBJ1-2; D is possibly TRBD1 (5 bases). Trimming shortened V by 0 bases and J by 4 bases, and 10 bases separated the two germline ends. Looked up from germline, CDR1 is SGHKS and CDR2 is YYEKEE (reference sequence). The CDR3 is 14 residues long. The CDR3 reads CASSLVAGFYGYTF. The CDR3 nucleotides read TGTGCCAGCAGCTTGGTGGCAGGGTTCTATGGCTACACCTTC.

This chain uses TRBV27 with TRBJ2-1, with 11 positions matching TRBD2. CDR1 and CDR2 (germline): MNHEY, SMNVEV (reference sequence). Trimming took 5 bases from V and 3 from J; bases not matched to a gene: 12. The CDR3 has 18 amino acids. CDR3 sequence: CASSPRLGLAERYNEQFF. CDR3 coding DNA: TGTGCCAGCAGTCCACGCTTGGGACTAGCGGAACGCTACAATGAGCAGTTCTTC.

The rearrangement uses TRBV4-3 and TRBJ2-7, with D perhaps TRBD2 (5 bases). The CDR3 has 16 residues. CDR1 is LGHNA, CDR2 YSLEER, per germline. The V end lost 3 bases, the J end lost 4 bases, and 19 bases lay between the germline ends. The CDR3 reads CASSQISSSAEYEQYF. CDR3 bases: TGCGCCAGCAGCCAGATCTCTAGCTCGGCGGAATACGAGCAGTACTTC.

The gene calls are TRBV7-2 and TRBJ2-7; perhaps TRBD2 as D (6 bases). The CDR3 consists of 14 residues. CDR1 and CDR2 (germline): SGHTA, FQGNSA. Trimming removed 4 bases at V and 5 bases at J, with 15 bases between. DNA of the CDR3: TGTGCCAGCAGCTCCCCATCCGGGGGTAACGAGCAGTACTTC. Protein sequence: CASSSPSGGNEQYF.

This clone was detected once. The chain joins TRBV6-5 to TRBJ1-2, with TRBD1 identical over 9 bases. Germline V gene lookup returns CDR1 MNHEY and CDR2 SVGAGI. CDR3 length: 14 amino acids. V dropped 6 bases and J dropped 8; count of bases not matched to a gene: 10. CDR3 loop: CASRPDRGVRGYTF. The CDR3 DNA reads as TGTGCCAGCAGACCCGACAGGGGGGTGCGGGGCTACACCTTC.

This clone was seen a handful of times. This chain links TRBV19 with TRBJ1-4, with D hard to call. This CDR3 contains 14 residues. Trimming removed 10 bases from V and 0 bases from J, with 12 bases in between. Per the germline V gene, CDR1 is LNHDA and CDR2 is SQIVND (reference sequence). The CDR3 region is CATKGRTTNEKLFF. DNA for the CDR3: TGTGCCACCAAAGGGAGAACAACTAATGAAAAACTGTTTTTT.

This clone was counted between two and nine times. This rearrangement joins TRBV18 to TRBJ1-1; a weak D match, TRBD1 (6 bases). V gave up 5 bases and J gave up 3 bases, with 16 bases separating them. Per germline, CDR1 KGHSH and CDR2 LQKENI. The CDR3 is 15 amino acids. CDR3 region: CASSAVSGADTEAFF. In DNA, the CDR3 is TGTGCCAGCTCAGCAGTATCGGGGGCAGACACTGAAGCTTTCTTT.